Listed here are 12 T cell receptor beta chains from one sample, sequenced in a study of CD8+ T cells in alopecia areata. Extraction of RNA preceded its reverse transcription into cDNA, which served as the sequencing template. This table comes from immunoSEQ multiplex PCR, and its TCRdb copy is limited to in-frame clones, with some not included. This sample has more than 250,000 clones and no singletons, with 0.9% to 1.5% in the ten largest. Sorting relied on CD4, CD8alpha, NKG2D, NKG2ACE and other markers applied to pooled cutaneous lymph node cells. The specimen sequenced was CD4+ T cells sorted from a lymph node. These TCRs come from a C3H/HeJ mouse with alopecia areata. For this mouse line, the MHC haplotype is H2-k.

Concerning this clone itself: The genes are named according to mouse. The read is 4 residues too short to cover the CDR3 end, so that end is filled in from the germline J gene. At the DNA level, this CDR3 is encoded by other sequences in the same sample as well. The V gene is TRBV5, the J gene TRBJ2-1; D is perhaps TRBD2 (6 bases). CDR1 LGHNA and CDR2 YNLKQL come from the germline V gene (reference sequence). V lost 4 bases to trimming and J lost 3 bases, with 10 bases between them. The CDR3 consists of 14 residues. The DNA read from the CDR3 is TGTGCCAGCAGCCCTCGACTGGTCTATGCT. This gives the protein CASSPRLVYA. The whole CDR3 region reads CASSPRLVYAEQFF.

As for this clone: Gene names and germline refer to mouse. The CDR3 is cut off 4 residues early in the read; its end comes from the germline J gene. The V call is TRBV19, the J call TRBJ1-2, with unresolved D. The CDR3 spans 14 residues. The V and J ends lost 7 bases and 0 bases respectively, with 13 bases between them. Germline V gene sequence: CDR1 FNHDT, CDR2 SITEND (reference sequence). The DNA read from the CDR3 is TGTGCCAGCGCCAACACCAAAGCAAACTCC. Its protein is CASANTKANS. The complete CDR3 reads CASANTKANSDYTF.

About this clone: Mouse gene names and germline throughout. The read terminates 4 residues before the CDR3 end, so the remaining end is supplied by the germline J gene. The chain recombines TRBV5 with TRBJ2-3, with 10 positions matching TRBD2. With 2 bases clipped from V and 0 bases from J, the junction kept 5 bases outside the gene matches. Germline-derived CDR1 and CDR2 are LGHNA and YNLKQL (reference sequence). The CDR3 is 17 amino acids. The sequenced CDR3 bases are TGTGCCAGCAGCCAACCGGGACTGGGGACTAGTGCAGAA. Its translation: CASSQPGLGTSAE. The entire CDR3 is CASSQPGLGTSAETLYF.

As concerns this clone: These gene names are mouse names. The CDR3 end is not reached by the read, which stops 4 residues before it; the germline J gene fills it in. At the DNA level, this CDR3 is encoded by other sequences in the same sample as well. The rearrangement uses TRBV31 and TRBJ2-7, with 8 nucleotides matching TRBD2. V lost 0 bases and J lost 3; bases outside the gene matches: 1. The CDR3 covers 13 residues. Germline values: CDR1 GKSSPN, CDR2 SITVG. Partial CDR3 DNA: TGTGCCTGGAGTCTTGGGGGGGGCTAT. It specifies CAWSLGGGY. The full CDR3 protein reads CAWSLGGGYEQYF.

This clone has more than one count but fewer than ten. Gene names and germline match the mouse. The observed sequence ends 4 residues before the CDR3 terminus, with the missing tail filled in from the germline J gene. Other DNA sequences in this specimen translate into the identical CDR3. The chain links TRBV1 to TRBJ2-2; D is possibly TRBD1 (5 bases). V dropped 3 bases and J dropped 2 bases, with 7 bases sitting between them. Germline loops: CDR1 NSQYPW, CDR2 LRSPGD (reference sequence). The CDR3 has 14 residues. CDR3 in amino acids: CTCSARGNTGQLYF. CDR3 DNA, as far as it was read: TGCACCTGCAGTGCGAGGGGTAACACCGGG.

This clone was observed a few times. Mouse gene names and germline throughout. The read comes to an end 4 residues before the CDR3 does, leaving the germline J gene to fill in the end. The chain joins TRBV5 to TRBJ2-3, with D possibly being TRBD1 (6 bases). V lost 2 bases and J 0 bases, leaving 9 bases between the germline ends. The CDR3 is 15 residues long. From germline, CDR1 is LGHNA and CDR2 YNLKQL (reference sequence). CDR3 amino acids: CASSQRTDSAETLYF. Incomplete CDR3 DNA: TGTGCCAGCAGCCAAAGGACAGATAGTGCAGAA.

As for this clone: A clone one base away is much larger, so this may be a read error. Gene names are the mouse ones. The missing CDR3 end, 4 residues past where the read stops, is filled in from the germline J gene. The sample carries other DNA sequences with the same CDR3. The rearrangement joins TRBV13-1 to TRBJ1-1; D is undetermined. Germline V CDR1 and CDR2: NSHNY, SYGAGN. This CDR3 is built from 13 residues. V lost 0 bases to trimming and J lost 1 base, with 4 bases between them. CDR3 bases read: TGTGCCAGCAGTGATGGACAAAACACA. This gives the protein CASSDGQNT. The CDR3 in its entirety is CASSDGQNTEVFF.

Remarks on this clone: Each gene name is a mouse one. Sequencing ends 3 residues short of the CDR3 end; the germline J gene provides the rest. This CDR3 is also generated by other DNA sequences in the sample. The V and J genes are TRBV19 and TRBJ1-6, with TRBD1 matching over 8 bases. TRBJ1-6 is an open reading frame, and its role is uncertain. Germline-derived CDR1 and CDR2 are FNHDT and SITEND (reference sequence). The CDR3 loop spans 14 amino acids. Unmatched junction bases numbered 3, after V lost 6 bases and J lost 4 bases. CDR3 residues: CASTDRGYNSPLYF. The sequenced part of the CDR3 DNA is TGTGCCAGCACAGACAGGGGTTATAATTCGCCC.

Concerning this clone: All gene names here are mouse names. The read ends 3 residues before the CDR3 terminus; that terminus is restored from the germline J gene. V gene TRBV13-1 combines with J gene TRBJ1-6; the match to TRBD1 covers 9 bases. TRBJ1-6 qualifies as an ORF whose function is uncertain. The V gene's germline CDR1 is NSHNY and CDR2 SYGAGN. The V and J ends lost 4 bases and 4 bases, in that order; junction bases with no gene match: 3. The CDR3 is 15 amino acids. The CDR3 region is CASSLDRGYNSPLYF. The sequenced CDR3 bases are TGTGCCAGCAGTTTGGACAGGGGATATAATTCGCCC.

This clone was seen at least ten times. Gene names are the mouse ones. Sequencing ends 4 residues short of the CDR3 end; the germline J gene provides the rest. The chain employs TRBV13-1 and TRBJ1-2; TRBD1 matches at 8 bases. This CDR3 region has 14 residues. Germline lookup yields CDR1 NSHNY and CDR2 SYGAGN. V gave up 4 bases and J gave up 0 bases; unmatched junction bases: 2. The DNA read from the CDR3 is TGTGCCAGCAGTAACAGGGGGGCAAACTCC. This codes for CASSNRGANS. The full-length CDR3 reads as CASSNRGANSDYTF.

There are many counts of this clone. Gene and germline names: mouse. The read terminates 4 residues before the CDR3 end, so the remaining end is supplied by the germline J gene. This same CDR3 is encoded by further DNA sequences in the sample. This rearrangement joins TRBV5 to TRBJ1-2; 10 nucleotides align to TRBD1. The J segment lost 2 bases and the V segment lost 4 bases, leaving 1 base of the junction unmatched. CDR1 and CDR2 (germline): LGHNA, YNLKQL (reference sequence). The length of the CDR3 is 14 residues. Partial CDR3 DNA: TGTGCCAGCAGCCCGGGACAGGGGAACTCC. Its protein product is CASSPGQGNS. The CDR3 in full is CASSPGQGNSDYTF.

This clone was observed a handful of times. Genes and germline come from the mouse. The CDR3 is cut off 4 residues early in the read; its end comes from the germline J gene. The chain combines TRBV31 with TRBJ2-2; 7 bases match TRBD2. The trim removed 0 bases at V and 2 bases at J, leaving 3 bases unmatched. This CDR3 has 15 amino acids. Per germline, CDR1 GKSSPN and CDR2 SITVG. The sequenced part of the CDR3 DNA is TGTGCCTGGAGTCTAGCCTGGGGGAACACCGGG. Translating gives CAWSLAWGNTG. The CDR3 in full is CAWSLAWGNTGQLYF.